The table lists the clone carrying this T cell receptor (beta chain) with a few counts. Its target is not known. This entry is derived from a study of Ad26.COV2.S vaccination and SARS-CoV-2 variants. Overall study findings and caveats: The breadth of spike-specific CD8+ and CD4+ T cell responses after vaccination was reportedly substantial.

Germline CDR1 is SEHNR and CDR2 is FQNEAQ (reference sequence). Losses at the gene ends were 2 bases for V and 4 bases for J; bases not matched to a gene: 12. The CDR3 covers 19 residues. Sequencing used immunoSEQ multiplex PCR; TCRdb keeps in-frame clones, though not all of them. The table records around 500,000 clones, roughly nine tenths of them present only once. Described treatment: around 19 received Ad26.COV2.S at low or high dose, single or two shots; 5 received placebo; per-sample allocation not given. Specimens were obtained on day 63 following the first vaccine or placebo injection. At a Boston site, the person donating was an adult of 18-55 years. Ad26 vector vaccine expressed Wuhan-strain SARS-CoV-2 spike.

The rearrangement joins TRBV7-9 to TRBJ2-1; 12 bases match TRBD2. This clonotype was obtained from a person between 18 and 59 years old who received the Ad26.COV2.S COVID-19 vaccine or a placebo. The sequenced sample was peripheral blood, obtained in a trial of Ad26.COV2.S vaccine versus placebo. CDR3 region: CASSLTPRLAGVLYNEQFF. CDR3 nucleotides: TGTGCCAGCAGCTTAACGCCGCGACTAGCGGGAGTACTTTACAATGAGCAGTTCTTC.